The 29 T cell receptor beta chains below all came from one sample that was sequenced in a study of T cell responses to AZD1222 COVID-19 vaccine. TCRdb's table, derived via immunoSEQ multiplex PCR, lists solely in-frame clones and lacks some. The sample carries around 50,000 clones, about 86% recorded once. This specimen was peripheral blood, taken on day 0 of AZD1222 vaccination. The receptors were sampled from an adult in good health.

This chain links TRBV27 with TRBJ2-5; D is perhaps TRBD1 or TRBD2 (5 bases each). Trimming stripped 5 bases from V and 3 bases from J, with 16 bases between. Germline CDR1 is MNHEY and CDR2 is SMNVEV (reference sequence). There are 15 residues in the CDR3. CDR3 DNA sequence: TGTGCCAGCAGTCCCGGGACCTGGGCGAAAGAGACCCAGTACTTC. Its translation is CASSPGTWAKETQYF.

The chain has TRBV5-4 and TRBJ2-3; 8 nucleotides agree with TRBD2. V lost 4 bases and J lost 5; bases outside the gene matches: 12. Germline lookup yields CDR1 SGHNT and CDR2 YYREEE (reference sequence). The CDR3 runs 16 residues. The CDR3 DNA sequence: TGTGCCAGCAGCGGCGCCGGAGCGGGAGTGGGAGATACGCAGTATTTT. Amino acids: CASSGAGAGVGDTQYF.

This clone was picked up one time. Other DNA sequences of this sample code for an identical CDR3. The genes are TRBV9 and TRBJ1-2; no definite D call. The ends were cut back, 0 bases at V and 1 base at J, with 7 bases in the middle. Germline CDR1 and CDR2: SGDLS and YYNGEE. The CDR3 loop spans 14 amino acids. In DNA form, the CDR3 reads TGTGCCAGCAGCGTAGGAGGAGGTAACTATGGCTACACCTTC. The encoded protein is CASSVGGGNYGYTF.

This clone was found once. The CDR3 DNA follows: TGTGCCAGTTTGGGGGACAGGGCTTTTGGCTACACCTTC. Translation gives CASLGDRAFGYTF. The rearrangement uses TRBV19 and TRBJ1-2, with 9 bases lining up with TRBD1. The V gene end was trimmed by 8 bases and the J gene end by 7 bases; junction bases not matched to a gene: 8. The CDR3 covers 13 residues. Per germline, CDR1 LNHDA and CDR2 SQIVND (reference sequence).

The CDR3 sequence: CASSPNGDYFGNEQFF. In nucleotides, the CDR3 is TGTGCCAGCAGTCCCAACGGGGACTACTTTGGCAATGAGCAGTTCTTC. The gene calls are TRBV27 and TRBJ2-1; 7 bases are a match to TRBD2. V lost 5 bases and J lost 6; bases outside the gene matches: 13. CDR1 MNHEY and CDR2 SMNVEV come from the germline V gene (reference sequence). The CDR3 has 16 amino acids.

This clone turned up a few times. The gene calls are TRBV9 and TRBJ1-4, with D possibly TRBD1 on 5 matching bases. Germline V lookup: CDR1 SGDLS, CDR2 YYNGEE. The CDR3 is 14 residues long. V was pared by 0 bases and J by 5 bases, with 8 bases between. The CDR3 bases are TGTGCCAGCAGCGTAGGGTGGGACAATGAAAAACTGTTTTTT. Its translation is CASSVGWDNEKLFF.

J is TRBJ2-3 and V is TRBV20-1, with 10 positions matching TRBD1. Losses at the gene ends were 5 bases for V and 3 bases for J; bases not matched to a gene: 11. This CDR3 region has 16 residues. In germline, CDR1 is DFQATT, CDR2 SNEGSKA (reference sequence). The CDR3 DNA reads TGCAGTGCTGGTGACGCCAGGACAGGGGGTACAGATACGCAGTATTTT. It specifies CSAGDARTGGTDTQYF.

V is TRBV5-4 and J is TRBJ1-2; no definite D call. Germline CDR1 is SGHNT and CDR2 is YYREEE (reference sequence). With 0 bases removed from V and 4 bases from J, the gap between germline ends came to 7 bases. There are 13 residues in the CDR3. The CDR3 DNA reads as TGTGCCAGCAGCTTGGGGGAACGCTATGGCTACACCTTC. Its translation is CASSLGERYGYTF.

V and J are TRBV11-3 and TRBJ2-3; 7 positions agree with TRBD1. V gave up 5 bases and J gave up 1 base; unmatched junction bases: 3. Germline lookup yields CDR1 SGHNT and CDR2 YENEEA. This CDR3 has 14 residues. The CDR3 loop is CASSRQGRTDTQYF. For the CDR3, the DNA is TGTGCCAGCAGCCGACAGGGACGCACAGATACGCAGTATTTT. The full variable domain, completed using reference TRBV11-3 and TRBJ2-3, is EAGVVQSPRYKIIEKKQPVAFWCNPISGHNTLYWYLQNLGQGPELLIRYENEEAVDDSQLPKDRFSAERLKGVDSTLKIQPAELGDSAVYLCASSRQGRTDTQYFGPGTRLTVL.

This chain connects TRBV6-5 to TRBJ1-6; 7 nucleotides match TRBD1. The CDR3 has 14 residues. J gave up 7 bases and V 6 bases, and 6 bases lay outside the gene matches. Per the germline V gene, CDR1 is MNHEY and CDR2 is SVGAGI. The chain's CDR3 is CASSLGQKNSPLHF. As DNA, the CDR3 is TGTGCCAGCAGCCTGGGACAGAAAAATTCACCCCTCCACTTT.

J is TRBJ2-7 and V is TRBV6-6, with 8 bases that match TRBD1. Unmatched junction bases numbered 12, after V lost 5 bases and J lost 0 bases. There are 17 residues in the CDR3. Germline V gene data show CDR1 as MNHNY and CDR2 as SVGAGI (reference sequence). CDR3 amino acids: CASSHLDRVRRSYEQYF. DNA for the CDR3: TGTGCCAGCAGTCACCTGGACAGGGTCCGGCGCTCCTACGAGCAGTACTTC.

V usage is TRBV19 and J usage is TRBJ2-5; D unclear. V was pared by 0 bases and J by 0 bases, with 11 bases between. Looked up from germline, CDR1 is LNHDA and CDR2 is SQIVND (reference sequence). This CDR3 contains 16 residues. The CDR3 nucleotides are TGTGCCAGTAGTATAGAGGCCCATCAGAACCAAGAGACCCAGTACTTC. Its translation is CASSIEAHQNQETQYF.

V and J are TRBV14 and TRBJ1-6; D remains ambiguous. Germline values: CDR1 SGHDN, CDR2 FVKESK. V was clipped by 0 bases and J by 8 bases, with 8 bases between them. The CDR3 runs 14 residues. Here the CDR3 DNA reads TGTGCCAGCAGCCAAGAGGGGATCCATTCACCCCTCCACTTT. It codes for CASSQEGIHSPLHF. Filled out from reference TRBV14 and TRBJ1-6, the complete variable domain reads EAGVTQFPSHSVIEKGQTVTLRCDPISGHDNLYWYRRVMGKEIKFLLHFVKESKQDESGMPNNRFLAERTGGTYSTLKVQPAELEDSGVYFCASSQEGIHSPLHFGNGTRLTVT.

The CDR3 DNA reads TGTGCCAGTAGTCCCGGGGAGGGACAGAAGATTATAACTAACTATGGCTACACCTTC. Residues: CASSPGEGQKIITNYGYTF. The chain couples TRBV19 to TRBJ1-2; 7 positions agree with TRBD1. The V segment lost 5 bases and the J segment 0 bases; nucleotides outside the gene matches: 18. CDR3 length equals 19 residues. CDR1 is LNHDA, CDR2 SQIVND, per germline (reference sequence).

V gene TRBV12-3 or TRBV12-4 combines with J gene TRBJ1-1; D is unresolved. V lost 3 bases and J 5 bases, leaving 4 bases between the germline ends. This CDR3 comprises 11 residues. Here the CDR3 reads CASSFVTEAFF. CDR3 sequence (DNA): TGTGCCAGCAGTTTTGTAACTGAAGCTTTCTTT.

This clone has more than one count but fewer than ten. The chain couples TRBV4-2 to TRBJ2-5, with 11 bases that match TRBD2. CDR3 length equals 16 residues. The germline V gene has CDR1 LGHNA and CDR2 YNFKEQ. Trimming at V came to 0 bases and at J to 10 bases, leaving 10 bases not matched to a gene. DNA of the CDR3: TGTGCCAGCAGCCAAGATAGAACTAGCGGGGGCCCCGGCCAGTACTTC. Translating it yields CASSQDRTSGGPGQYF.

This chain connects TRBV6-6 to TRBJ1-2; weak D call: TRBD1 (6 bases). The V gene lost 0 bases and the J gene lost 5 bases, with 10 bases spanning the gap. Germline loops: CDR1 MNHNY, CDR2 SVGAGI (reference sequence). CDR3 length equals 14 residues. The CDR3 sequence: CASSYSQGSYGYTF. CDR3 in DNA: TGTGCCAGCAGTTACTCACAGGGATCTTATGGCTACACCTTC.

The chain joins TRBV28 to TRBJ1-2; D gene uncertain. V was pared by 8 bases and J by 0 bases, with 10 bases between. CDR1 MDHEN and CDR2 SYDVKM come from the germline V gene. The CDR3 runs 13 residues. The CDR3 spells CASEHSTNYGYTF. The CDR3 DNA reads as TGTGCCAGCGAGCACAGCACTAACTATGGCTACACCTTC.

The CDR3 bases are TGTGCCAGTAGTTTACCAGGACAGCCTGTACAGGGCACTGAAGCTTTCTTT. This sequence encodes CASSLPGQPVQGTEAFF. The V and J genes are TRBV19 and TRBJ1-1; possibly TRBD1 for D (6 bases). The CDR3 has 17 residues. The germline CDR1 and CDR2 sequences are LNHDA and SQIVND (reference sequence). Between the trimmed V and J ends, which lost 5 bases and 4 bases, there was a span of 23 bases.

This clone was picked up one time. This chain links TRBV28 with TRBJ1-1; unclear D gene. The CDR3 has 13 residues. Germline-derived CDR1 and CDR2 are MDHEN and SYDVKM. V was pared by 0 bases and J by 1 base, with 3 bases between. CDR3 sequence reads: CASSLWGNTEAFF. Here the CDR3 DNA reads TGTGCCAGCAGTTTATGGGGGAACACTGAAGCTTTCTTT.

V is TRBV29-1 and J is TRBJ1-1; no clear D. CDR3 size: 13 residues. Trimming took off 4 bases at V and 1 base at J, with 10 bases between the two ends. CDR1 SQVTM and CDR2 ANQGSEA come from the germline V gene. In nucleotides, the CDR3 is TGCAGCGTTGGAGGGATGGGGAACACTGAAGCTTTCTTT. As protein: CSVGGMGNTEAFF.

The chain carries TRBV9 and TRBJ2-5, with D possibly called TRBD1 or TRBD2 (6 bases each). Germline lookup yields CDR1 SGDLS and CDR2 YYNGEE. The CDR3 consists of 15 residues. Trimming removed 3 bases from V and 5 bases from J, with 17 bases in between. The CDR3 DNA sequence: TGTGCCAGCAGCGCGGGATCTGGAGGGGGGGAGACCCAGTACTTC. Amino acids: CASSAGSGGGETQYF. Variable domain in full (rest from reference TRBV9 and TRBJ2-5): DSGVTQTPKHLITATGQRVTLRCSPRSGDLSVYWYQQSLDQGLQFLIQYYNGEERAKGNILERFSAQQFPDLHSELNLSSLELGDSALYFCASSAGSGGGETQYFGPGTRLLVL.

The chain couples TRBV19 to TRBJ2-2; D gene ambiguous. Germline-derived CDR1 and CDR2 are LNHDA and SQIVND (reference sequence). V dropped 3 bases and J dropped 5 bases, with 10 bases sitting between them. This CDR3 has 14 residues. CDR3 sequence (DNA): TGTGCCAGTAGTATTTCAAGGGTGACCGGGGAGCTGTTTTTT. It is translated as CASSISRVTGELFF. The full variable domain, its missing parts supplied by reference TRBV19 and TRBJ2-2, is DGGITQSPKYLFRKEGQNVTLSCEQNLNHDAMYWYRQDPGQGLRLIYYSQIVNDFQKGDIAEGYSVSREKKESFPLTVTSAQKNPTAFYLCASSISRVTGELFFGEGSRLTVL.

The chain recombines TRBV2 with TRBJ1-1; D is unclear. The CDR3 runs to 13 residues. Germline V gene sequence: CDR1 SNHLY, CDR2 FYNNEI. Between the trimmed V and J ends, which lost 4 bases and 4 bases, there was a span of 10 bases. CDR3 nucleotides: TGTGCCAGCAGTGGGCCCTTGGGCACTGAAGCTTTCTTT. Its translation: CASSGPLGTEAFF. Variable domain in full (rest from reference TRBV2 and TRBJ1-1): EPEVTQTPSHQVTQMGQEVILRCVPISNHLYFYWYRQILGQKVEFLVSFYNNEISEKSEIFDDQFSVERPDGSNFTLKIRSTKLEDSAMYFCASSGPLGTEAFFGQGTRLTVV.

CDR3 protein: CASARDRGNTIYF. The CDR3 DNA reads as TGTGCCAGCGCCCGGGACAGGGGAAACACCATATATTTT. The chain uses TRBV12-3 or TRBV12-4 and TRBJ1-3; 8 bases are shared with TRBD1. This CDR3 has 13 amino acids. With V trimmed by 8 bases and J by 4 bases, 4 bases remained unmatched.

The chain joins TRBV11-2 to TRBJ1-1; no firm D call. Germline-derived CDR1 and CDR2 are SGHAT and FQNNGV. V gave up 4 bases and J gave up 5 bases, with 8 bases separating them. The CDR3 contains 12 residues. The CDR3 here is CASSYGRTEAFF. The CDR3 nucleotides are TGTGCCAGCAGCTACGGACGTACTGAAGCTTTCTTT.

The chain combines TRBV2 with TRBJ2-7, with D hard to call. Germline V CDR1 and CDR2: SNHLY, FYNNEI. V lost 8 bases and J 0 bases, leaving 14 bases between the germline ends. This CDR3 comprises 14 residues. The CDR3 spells CASRPEPSSYEQYF. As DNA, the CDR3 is TGTGCCAGCCGCCCGGAGCCCAGCTCCTACGAGCAGTACTTC.

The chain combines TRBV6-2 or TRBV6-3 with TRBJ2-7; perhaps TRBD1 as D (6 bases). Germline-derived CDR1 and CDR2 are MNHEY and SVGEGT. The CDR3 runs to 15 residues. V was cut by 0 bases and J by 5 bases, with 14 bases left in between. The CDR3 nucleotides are TGTGCCAGCAGTTACTCGTCAGGACAGACCCACGAGCAGTACTTC. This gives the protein CASSYSSGQTHEQYF.

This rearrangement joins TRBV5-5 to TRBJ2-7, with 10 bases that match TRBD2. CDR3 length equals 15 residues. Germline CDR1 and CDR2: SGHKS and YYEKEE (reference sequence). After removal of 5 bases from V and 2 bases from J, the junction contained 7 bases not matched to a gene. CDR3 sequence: CASRPGLADTYEQYF. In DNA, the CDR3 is TGTGCCAGCAGACCCGGACTAGCGGATACCTACGAGCAGTACTTC.